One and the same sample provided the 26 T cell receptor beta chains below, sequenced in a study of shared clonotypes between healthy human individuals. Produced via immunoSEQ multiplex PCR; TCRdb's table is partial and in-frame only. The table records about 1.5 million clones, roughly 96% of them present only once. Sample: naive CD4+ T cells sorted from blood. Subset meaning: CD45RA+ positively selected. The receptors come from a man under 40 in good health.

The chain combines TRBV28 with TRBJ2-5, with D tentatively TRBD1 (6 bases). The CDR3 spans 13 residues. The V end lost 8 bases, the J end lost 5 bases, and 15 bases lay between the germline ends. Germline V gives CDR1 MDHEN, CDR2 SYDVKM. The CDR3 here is CASGLQGIETQYF. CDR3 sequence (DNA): TGTGCCAGCGGCCTACAGGGTATTGAGACCCAGTACTTC.

The CDR3 sequence: CSVRGANVLTF. As DNA, the CDR3 is TGCAGTGTACGAGGGGCCAACGTCCTGACTTTC. The V gene is TRBV20-1, the J gene TRBJ2-6, with no clear D. This CDR3 is built from 11 residues. CDR1 and CDR2 (germline): DFQATT, SNEGSKA (reference sequence). V gave up 7 bases and J gave up 4 bases, with 5 bases separating them.

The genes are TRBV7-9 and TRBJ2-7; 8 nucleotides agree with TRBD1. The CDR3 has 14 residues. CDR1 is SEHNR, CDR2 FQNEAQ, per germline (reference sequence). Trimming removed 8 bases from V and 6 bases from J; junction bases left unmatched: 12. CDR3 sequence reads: CASSHWTGRGEQYF. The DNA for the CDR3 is TGTGCCAGCTCCCACTGGACAGGGAGAGGCGAGCAGTACTTC. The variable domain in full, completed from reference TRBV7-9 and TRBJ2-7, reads DTGVSQNPRHKITKRGQNVTFRCDPISEHNRLYWYRQTLGQGPEFLTYFQNEAQLEKSRLLSDRFSAERPKGSFSTLEIQRTEQGDSAMYLCASSHWTGRGEQYFGPGTRLTVT.

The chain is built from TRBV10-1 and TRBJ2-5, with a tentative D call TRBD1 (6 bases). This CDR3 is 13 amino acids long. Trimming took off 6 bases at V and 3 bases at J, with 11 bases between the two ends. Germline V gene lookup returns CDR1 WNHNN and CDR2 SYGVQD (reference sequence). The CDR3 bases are TGCGCCAGCAGCCCCGGGACAAAAGAGACCCAGTACTTC. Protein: CASSPGTKETQYF.

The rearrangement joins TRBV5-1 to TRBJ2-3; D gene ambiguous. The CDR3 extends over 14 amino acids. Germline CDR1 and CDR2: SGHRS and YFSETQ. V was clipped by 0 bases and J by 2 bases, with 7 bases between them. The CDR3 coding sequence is TGCGCCAGCAGCTTGGGCCCTGTCACAGATACGCAGTATTTT. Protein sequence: CASSLGPVTDTQYF.

The CDR3 sequence: CASSPFLKDEQFF. The CDR3 region has the DNA TGTGCCAGCTCACCCTTTCTAAAGGATGAGCAGTTCTTC. The genes are TRBV18 and TRBJ2-1; no reliable D call. V was cut by 3 bases and J by 8 bases, with 11 bases left in between. The germline CDR1 and CDR2 sequences are KGHSH and LQKENI. This CDR3 has 13 residues.

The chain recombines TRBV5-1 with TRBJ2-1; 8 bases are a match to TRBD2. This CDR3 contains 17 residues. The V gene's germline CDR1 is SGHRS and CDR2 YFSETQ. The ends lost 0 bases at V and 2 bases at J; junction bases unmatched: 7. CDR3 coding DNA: TGCGCCAGCAGCTTGGAGCCTAGCGGGCCGACCTACAATGAGCAGTTCTTC. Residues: CASSLEPSGPTYNEQFF.

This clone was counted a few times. For the CDR3, the DNA is TGTGCTAGTGGTTTGGCAGGAGACACCGGGGAGCTGTTTTTT. Its protein is CASGLAGDTGELFF. The rearrangement joins TRBV12-5 to TRBJ2-2; D is unresolved. The CDR3 is 14 residues long. The germline V gene has CDR1 LGHNT and CDR2 FRNRAP. V lost 1 base to trimming and J lost 3 bases, with 6 bases between them.

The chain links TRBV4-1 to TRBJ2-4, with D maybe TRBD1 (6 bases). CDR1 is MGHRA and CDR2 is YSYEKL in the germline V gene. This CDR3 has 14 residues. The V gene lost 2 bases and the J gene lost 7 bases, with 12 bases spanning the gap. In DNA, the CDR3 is TGCGCCAGCAGCCAAAACAGGGAGACGAACATTCAGTACTTC. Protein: CASSQNRETNIQYF.

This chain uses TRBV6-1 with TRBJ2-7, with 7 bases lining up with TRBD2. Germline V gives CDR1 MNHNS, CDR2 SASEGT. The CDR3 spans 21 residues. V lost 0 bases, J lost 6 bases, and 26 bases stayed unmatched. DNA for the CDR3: TGTGCCAGCAGTGAAGCGCTTCGGGCTATGTGGGACTACCGGAGTACACGCGAGCAGTACTTC. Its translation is CASSEALRAMWDYRSTREQYF.

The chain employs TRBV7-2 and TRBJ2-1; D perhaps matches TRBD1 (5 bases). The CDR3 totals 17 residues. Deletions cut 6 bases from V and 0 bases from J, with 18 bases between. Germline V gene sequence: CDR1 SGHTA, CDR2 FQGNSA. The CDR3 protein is CASRSPQGLSSYNEQFF. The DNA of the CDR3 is TGTGCCAGCAGATCTCCCCAGGGCCTGAGCTCCTACAATGAGCAGTTCTTC.

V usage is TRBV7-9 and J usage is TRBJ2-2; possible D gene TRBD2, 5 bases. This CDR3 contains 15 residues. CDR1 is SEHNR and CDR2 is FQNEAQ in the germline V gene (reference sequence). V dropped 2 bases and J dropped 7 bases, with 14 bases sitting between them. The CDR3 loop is CASSLRIVRGGELFF. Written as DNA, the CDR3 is TGTGCCAGCAGCTTACGTATAGTCCGGGGCGGGGAGCTGTTTTTT. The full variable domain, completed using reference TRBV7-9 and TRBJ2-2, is DTGVSQNPRHKITKRGQNVTFRCDPISEHNRLYWYRQTLGQGPEFLTYFQNEAQLEKSRLLSDRFSAERPKGSFSTLEIQRTEQGDSAMYLCASSLRIVRGGELFFGEGSRLTVL.

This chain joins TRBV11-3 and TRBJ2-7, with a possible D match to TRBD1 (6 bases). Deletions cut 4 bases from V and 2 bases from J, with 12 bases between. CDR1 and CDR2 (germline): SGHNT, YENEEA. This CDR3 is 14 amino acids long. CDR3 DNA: TGTGCCAGCAGCTCAGGGGAGCCGCCCTACGAGCAGTACTTC. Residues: CASSSGEPPYEQYF.

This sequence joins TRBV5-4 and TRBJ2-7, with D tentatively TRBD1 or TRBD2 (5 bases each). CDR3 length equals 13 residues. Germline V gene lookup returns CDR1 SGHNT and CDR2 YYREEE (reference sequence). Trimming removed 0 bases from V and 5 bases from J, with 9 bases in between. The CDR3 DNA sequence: TGTGCCAGCAGCTTGGAGGGACCCCACGAGCAGTACTTC. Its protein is CASSLEGPHEQYF.

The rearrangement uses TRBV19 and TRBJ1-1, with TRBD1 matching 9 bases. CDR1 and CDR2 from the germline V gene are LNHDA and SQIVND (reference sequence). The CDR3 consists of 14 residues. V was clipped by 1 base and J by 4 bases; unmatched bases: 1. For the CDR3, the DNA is TGTGCCAGTAGTATAGGACAGGGGGTCACTGAAGCTTTCTTT. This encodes CASSIGQGVTEAFF. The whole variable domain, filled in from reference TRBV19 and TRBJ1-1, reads DGGITQSPKYLFRKEGQNVTLSCEQNLNHDAMYWYRQDPGQGLRLIYYSQIVNDFQKGDIAEGYSVSREKKESFPLTVTSAQKNPTAFYLCASSIGQGVTEAFFGQGTRLTVV.

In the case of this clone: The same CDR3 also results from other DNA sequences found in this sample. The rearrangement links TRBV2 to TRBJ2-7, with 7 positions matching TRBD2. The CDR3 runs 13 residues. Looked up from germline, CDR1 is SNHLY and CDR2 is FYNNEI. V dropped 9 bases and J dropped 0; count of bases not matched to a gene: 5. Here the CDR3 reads CASKRDSSYEQYF. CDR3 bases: TGTGCCAGTAAGCGGGACTCCTCCTACGAGCAGTACTTC.

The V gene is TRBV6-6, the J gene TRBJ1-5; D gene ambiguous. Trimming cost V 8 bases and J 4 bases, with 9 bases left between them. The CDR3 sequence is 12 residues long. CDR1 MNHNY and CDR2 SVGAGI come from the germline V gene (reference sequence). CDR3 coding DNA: TGTGCCAGCGACGGCGGGAATCAGCCCCAGCATTTT. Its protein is CASDGGNQPQHF.

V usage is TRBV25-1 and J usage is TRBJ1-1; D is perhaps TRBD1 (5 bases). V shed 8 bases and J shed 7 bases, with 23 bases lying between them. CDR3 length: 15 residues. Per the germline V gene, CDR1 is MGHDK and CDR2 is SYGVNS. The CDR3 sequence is CASHGGNHRTGEAFF. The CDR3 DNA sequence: TGTGCCAGCCACGGGGGGAACCACCGGACCGGTGAAGCTTTCTTT.

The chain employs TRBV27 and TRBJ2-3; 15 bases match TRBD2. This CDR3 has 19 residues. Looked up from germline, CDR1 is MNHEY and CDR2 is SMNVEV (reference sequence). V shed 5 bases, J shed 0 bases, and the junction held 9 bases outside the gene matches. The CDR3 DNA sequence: TGTGCCAGCAGTATGCCCCGGACTAGCGGGAGGGCTAGCACAGATACGCAGTATTTT. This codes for CASSMPRTSGRASTDTQYF.

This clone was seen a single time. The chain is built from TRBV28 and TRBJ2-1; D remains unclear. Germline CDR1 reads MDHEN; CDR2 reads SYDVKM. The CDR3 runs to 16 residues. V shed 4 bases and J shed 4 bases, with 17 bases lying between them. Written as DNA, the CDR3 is TGTGCCAGCAGTTCTTCAGTGTCCCAGAAATACAATGAGCAGTTCTTC. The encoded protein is CASSSSVSQKYNEQFF.

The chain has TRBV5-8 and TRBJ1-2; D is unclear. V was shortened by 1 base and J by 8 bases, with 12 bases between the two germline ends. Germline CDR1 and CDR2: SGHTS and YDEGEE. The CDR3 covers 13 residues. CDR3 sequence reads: CASSLSGLGGYTF. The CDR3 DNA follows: TGTGCCAGCAGCTTGTCCGGTTTGGGAGGCTACACCTTC.

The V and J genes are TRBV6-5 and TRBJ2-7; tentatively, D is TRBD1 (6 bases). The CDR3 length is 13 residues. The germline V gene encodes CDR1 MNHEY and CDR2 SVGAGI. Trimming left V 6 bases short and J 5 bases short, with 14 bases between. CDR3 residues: CASRYTGRHEQYF. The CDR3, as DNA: TGTGCCAGCAGATACACAGGGAGACACGAGCAGTACTTC.

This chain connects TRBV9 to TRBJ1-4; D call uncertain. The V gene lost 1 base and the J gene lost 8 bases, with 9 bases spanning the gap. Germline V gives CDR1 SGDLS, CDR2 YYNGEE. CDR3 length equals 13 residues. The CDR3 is CASSVSGREKLFF. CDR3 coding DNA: TGTGCCAGCAGCGTATCGGGTCGGGAAAAACTGTTTTTT.

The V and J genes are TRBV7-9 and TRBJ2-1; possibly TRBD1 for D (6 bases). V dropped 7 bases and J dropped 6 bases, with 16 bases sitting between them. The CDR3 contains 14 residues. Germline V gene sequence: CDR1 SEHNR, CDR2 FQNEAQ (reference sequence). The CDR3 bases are TGTGCCAGCACGAGAGACCAGGGGTCCAATGAGCAGTTCTTC. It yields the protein CASTRDQGSNEQFF.

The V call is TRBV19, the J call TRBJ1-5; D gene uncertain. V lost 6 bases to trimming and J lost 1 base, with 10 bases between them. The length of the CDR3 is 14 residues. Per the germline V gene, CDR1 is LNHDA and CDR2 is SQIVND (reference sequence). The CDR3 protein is CASRLTGSNQPQHF. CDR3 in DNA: TGTGCCAGTAGACTGACTGGAAGCAATCAGCCCCAGCATTTT.

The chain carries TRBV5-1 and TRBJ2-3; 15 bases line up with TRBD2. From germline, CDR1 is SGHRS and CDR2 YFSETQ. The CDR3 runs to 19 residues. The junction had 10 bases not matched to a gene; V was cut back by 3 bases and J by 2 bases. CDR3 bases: TGCGCCAGCAGCTCGGGACTAGCGGGAGGTAATAGCTTCACAGATACGCAGTATTTT. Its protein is CASSSGLAGGNSFTDTQYF.